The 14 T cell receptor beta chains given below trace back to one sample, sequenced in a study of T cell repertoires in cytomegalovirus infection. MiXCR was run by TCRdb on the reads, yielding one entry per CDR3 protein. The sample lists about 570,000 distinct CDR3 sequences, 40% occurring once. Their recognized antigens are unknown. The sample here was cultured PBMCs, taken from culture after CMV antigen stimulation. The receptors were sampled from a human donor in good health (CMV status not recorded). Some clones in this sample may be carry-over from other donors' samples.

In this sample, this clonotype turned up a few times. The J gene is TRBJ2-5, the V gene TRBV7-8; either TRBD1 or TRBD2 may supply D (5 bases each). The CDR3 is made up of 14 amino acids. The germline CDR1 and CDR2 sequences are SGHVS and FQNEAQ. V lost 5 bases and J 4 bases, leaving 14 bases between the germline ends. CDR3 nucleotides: TGTGCCAGCAGCGGCGAAATGAGGGGAGAGACCCAGTACTTC. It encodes CASSGEMRGETQYF.

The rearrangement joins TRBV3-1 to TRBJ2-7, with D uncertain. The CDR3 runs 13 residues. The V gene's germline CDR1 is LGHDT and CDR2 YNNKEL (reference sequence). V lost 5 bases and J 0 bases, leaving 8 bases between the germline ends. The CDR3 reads CASSYALSYEQYF. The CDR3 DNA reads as TGTGCCAGCAGCTACGCCCTCTCCTACGAGCAGTACTTC.

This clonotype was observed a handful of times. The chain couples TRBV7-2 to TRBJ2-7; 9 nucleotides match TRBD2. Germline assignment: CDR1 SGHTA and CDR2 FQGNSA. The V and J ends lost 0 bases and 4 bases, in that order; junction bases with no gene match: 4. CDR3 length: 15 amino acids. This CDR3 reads CASSLATSGAYEQYF. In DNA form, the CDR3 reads TGTGCCAGCAGCTTAGCGACTAGCGGAGCTTACGAGCAGTACTTC.

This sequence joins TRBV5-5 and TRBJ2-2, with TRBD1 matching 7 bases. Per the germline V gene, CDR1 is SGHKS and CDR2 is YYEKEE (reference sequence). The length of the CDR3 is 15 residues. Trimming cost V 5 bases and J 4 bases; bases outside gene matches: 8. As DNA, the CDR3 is TGTGCCAGCAGGTGGGACAGCCCGATCACCGGGGAGCTGTTTTTT. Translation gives CASRWDSPITGELFF.

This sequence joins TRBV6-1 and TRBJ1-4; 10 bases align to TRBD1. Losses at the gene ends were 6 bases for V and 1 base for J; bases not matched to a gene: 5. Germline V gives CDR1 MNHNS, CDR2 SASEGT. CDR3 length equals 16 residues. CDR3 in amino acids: CASSRDRGRTNEKLFF. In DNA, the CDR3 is TGTGCCAGCAGCCGGGACAGGGGCCGAACTAATGAAAAACTGTTTTTT.

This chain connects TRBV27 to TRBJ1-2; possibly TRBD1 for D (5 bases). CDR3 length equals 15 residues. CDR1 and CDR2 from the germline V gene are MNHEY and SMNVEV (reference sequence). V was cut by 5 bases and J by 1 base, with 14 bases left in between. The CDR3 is CASSPRRTSNYGYTF. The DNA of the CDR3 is TGTGCCAGCAGTCCCCGGCGGACAAGTAACTATGGCTACACCTTC.

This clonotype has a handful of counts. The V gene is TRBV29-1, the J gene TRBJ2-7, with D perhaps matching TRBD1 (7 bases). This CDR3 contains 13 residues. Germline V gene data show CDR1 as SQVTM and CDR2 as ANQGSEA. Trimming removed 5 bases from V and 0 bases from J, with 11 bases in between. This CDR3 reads CSVLRGDSYEQYF. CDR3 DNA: TGCAGCGTTCTCAGGGGGGACTCCTACGAGCAGTACTTC.

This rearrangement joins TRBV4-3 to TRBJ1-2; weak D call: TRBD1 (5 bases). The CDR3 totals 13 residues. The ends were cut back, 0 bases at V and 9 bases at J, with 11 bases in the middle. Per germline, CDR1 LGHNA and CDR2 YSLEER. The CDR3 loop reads CASSQEKGVSYTF. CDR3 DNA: TGCGCCAGCAGCCAAGAAAAAGGGGTCAGCTACACCTTC.

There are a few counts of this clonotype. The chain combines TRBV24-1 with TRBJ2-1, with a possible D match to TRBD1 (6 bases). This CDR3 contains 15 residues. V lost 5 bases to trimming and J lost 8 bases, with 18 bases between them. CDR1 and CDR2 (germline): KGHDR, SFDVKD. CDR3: CATSVRDTSWDEQFF. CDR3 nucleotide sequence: TGTGCCACCAGTGTCCGGGACACCTCATGGGATGAGCAGTTCTTC.

CDR3 protein: CASNARGGELFF. The CDR3 DNA reads as TGTGCCAGCAACGCGCGCGGGGGGGAGCTGTTTTTT. The rearrangement uses TRBV2 and TRBJ2-2, with D possibly TRBD2 on 5 matching bases. This CDR3 comprises 12 residues. V gave up 7 bases and J gave up 8 bases, with 11 bases separating them. The germline V gene has CDR1 SNHLY and CDR2 FYNNEI.

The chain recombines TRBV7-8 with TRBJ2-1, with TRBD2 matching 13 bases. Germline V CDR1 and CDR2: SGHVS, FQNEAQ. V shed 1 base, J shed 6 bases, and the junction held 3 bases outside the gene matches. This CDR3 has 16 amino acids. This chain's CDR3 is CASSLEGLAGINEQFF. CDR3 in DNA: TGTGCCAGCAGCTTAGAGGGACTAGCGGGGATCAATGAGCAGTTCTTC.

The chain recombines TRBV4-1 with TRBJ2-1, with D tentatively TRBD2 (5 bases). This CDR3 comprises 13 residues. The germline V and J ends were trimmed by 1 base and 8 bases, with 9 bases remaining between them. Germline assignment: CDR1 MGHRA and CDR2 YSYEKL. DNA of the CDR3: TGCGCCAGCAGCCAAGGAGGGTTAGATGAGCAGTTCTTC. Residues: CASSQGGLDEQFF.

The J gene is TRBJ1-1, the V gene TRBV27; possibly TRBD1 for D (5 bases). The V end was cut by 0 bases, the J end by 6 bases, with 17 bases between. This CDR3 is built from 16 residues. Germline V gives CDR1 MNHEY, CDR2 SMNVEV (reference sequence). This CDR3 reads CASSLSWGPGLSEAFF. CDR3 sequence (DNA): TGTGCCAGCAGTTTATCGTGGGGACCGGGTCTGTCTGAAGCTTTCTTT.

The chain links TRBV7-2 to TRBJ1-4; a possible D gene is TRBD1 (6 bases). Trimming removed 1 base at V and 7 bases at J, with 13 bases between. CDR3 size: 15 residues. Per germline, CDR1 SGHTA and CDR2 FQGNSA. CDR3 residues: CASSLVGGGFEKLFF. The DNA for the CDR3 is TGTGCCAGCAGCTTAGTAGGGGGTGGATTTGAAAAACTGTTTTTT.